What follows are 27 T cell receptor beta chains derived from one specimen sequenced in a study of T cells in Graves' hyperthyroidism and ophthalmopathy (dated by TCRdb to between 2017 and 2020). The receptor library was made with multiplex PCR. Sequenced on an Illumina HiSeq 2000. The TCR beta CDR3 regions were amplified from the RNA transcripts. The TCR CDR3 was subjected to a first round of RT-PCR using the HTBI primer set and the Qiagen OneStep RT-PCR kit. The public sequencing data were trimmed at Q25 with fastp and processed into clonotypes with MiXCR by TCRdb, which kept only in-frame beta chains. Each entry is one CDR3 protein sequence, shown with its most common DNA and genes. The table for this sample lists approximately 98,000 distinct CDR3 sequences; approximately 40% of them were counted only once. The ten largest clones represent about 10% of the sample. Sequenced sample: peripheral blood or thyroid tissue (not recorded which). The receptors derive from a young woman with Graves' hyperthyroidism.

The rearrangement uses TRBV15 and TRBJ2-7; either TRBD1 or TRBD2 may supply D (5 bases each). Trimming pared 3 bases from V and 1 base from J, leaving 16 bases between. Per the germline V gene, CDR1 is LNHNV and CDR2 is YYDKDF (reference sequence). The CDR3 covers 16 residues. The CDR3 reads CATSSGSRDGSYEQYF. The CDR3 DNA reads TGTGCCACCAGCAGCGGATCCCGGGACGGGTCCTACGAGCAGTACTTC.

The table lists this clonotype with many counts. This chain links TRBV28 with TRBJ2-2; D may be TRBD1 or TRBD2 (5 bases each). The ends were cut back, 8 bases at V and 14 bases at J, with 18 bases in the middle. The CDR3 spans 12 residues. Looked up from germline, CDR1 is MDHEN and CDR2 is SYDVKM. CDR3 bases: TGTGCCAGCGGGACCACCATCTCGGGACTGTTTTTT. This sequence encodes CASGTTISGLFF.

This clonotype was recorded many times. The chain couples TRBV10-3 to TRBJ2-7; D unresolved. V lost 10 bases to trimming and J lost 4 bases, with 17 bases between them. The germline gives CDR1 ENHRY, CDR2 SYGVKD. The CDR3 loop spans 13 amino acids. CDR3 in amino acids: CATRGWQQYEQYF. The CDR3 DNA reads TGTGCCACCAGAGGTTGGCAGCAGTACGAGCAGTACTTC.

A word on this clonotype: A much larger clonotype is one base distant, so this may be a read error. The V call is TRBV20-1, the J call TRBJ2-3, with TRBD2 matching over 8 bases. Trimming cost V 5 bases and J 3 bases; bases outside gene matches: 13. This CDR3 spans 16 amino acids. Per the germline V gene, CDR1 is DFQATT and CDR2 is SNEGSKA (reference sequence). CDR3 sequence: CSAGPFAAGVTDTQYF. CDR3 nucleotide sequence: TGCAGTGCTGGCCCCTTCGCAGCGGGAGTTACAGATACGCAGTATTTT.

This clonotype was seen at least ten times. This sequence joins TRBV7-9 and TRBJ2-7, with 8 bases lining up with TRBD1. Germline assignment: CDR1 SEHNR and CDR2 FQNEAQ (reference sequence). The CDR3 spans 16 residues. Trimming at V came to 4 bases and at J to 3 bases, leaving 11 bases not matched to a gene. CDR3 sequence: CASSSRQGPTYYEQYF. The CDR3 DNA sequence: TGTGCCAGCAGCTCGCGACAGGGGCCGACTTACTACGAGCAGTACTTC.

V gene TRBV7-2 combines with J gene TRBJ2-5, with 8 nucleotides matching TRBD2. CDR3 length equals 15 residues. Germline CDR1 and CDR2: SGHTA and FQGNSA. V dropped 2 bases and J dropped 1; count of bases not matched to a gene: 3. CDR3 loop: CASSLRSGTQETQYF. CDR3 DNA sequence: TGTGCCAGCAGCTTACGTAGCGGGACCCAAGAGACCCAGTACTTC. Variable domain in full (rest from reference TRBV7-2 and TRBJ2-5): GAGVSQSPSNKVTEKGKDVELRCDPISGHTALYWYRQSLGQGLEFLIYFQGNSAPDKSGLPSDRFSAERTGGSVSTLTIQRTQQEDSAVYLCASSLRSGTQETQYFGPGTRLLVL.

The V call is TRBV20-1, the J call TRBJ2-7; 10 bases map to TRBD1. Germline CDR1 and CDR2: DFQATT and SNEGSKA (reference sequence). This CDR3 is built from 14 residues. J gave up 3 bases and V 6 bases, and 8 bases lay outside the gene matches. The CDR3 loop reads CSARDRGLYYEQYF. The DNA of the CDR3 is TGCAGTGCCCGCGACAGGGGGCTGTACTACGAGCAGTACTTC.

This clonotype showed up many times. One end of the junction fails to match germline, which may point to a read error. The chain uses TRBV6-6 and TRBJ1-5; D ambiguous. Germline V gene sequence: CDR1 MNHNY, CDR2 SVGAGI (reference sequence). The CDR3 is made up of 12 amino acids. DNA of the CDR3: TGTGCCAGCGGTTATAGCAATCAGCCCCAGCATTTT. Its translation: CASGYSNQPQHF.

Comment on this clonotype: The junction departs from the called germline gene at one end, perhaps through a read error. The chain uses TRBV7-3 and TRBJ1-3, with a possible D match to TRBD1 (6 bases). The germline gives CDR1 SGHTA, CDR2 FQGTGA. The CDR3 length is 9 residues. The CDR3 sequence is CASSPQGGF. The CDR3 DNA reads TGTGCCAGCAGCCCACAGGGAGGATTC. Complete variable domain (other parts from reference TRBV7-3 and TRBJ1-3): GAGVSQTPSNKVTEKGKYVELRCDPISGHTALYWYRQSLGQGPEFLIYFQGTGAADDSGLPNDRFFAVRPEGSVSTLKIQRTERGDSAVYLCASSPQGGFGEGSWLTVV.

In regard to this clonotype: A clone one base away is much larger, so this may be a read error. The chain joins TRBV7-8 to TRBJ2-7, with TRBD2 matching over 13 bases. The junction had 19 bases not matched to a gene; V was cut back by 3 bases and J by 2 bases. Germline CDR1 reads SGHVS; CDR2 reads FQNEAQ. The CDR3 contains 21 residues. The CDR3 protein is CASSFPPTGTSGTLRAYEQYF. CDR3 nucleotides: TGTGCCAGCAGCTTCCCCCCTACCGGGACTAGCGGGACCCTGCGGGCCTACGAGCAGTACTTC.

V and J are TRBV27 and TRBJ1-1; D is unresolved. From germline, CDR1 is MNHEY and CDR2 SMNVEV (reference sequence). The CDR3 is 13 amino acids. V was pared by 6 bases and J by 0 bases, with 8 bases between. The CDR3 reads CASSQLVNTEAFF. The CDR3, as DNA: TGTGCCAGCAGCCAGTTGGTGAACACTGAAGCTTTCTTT.

In regard to this clonotype: At one end, the junction sequence differs from germline, possibly due to a read error. V gene TRBV10-3 combines with J gene TRBJ1-4, with TRBD1 as a possible D gene (5 bases). CDR3 size: 14 residues. Germline CDR1 and CDR2: ENHRY and SYGVKD. The CDR3 reads CAISAGLANERLFF. The CDR3 bases are TGTGCCATCAGCGCAGGGCTAGCTAATGAAAGACTGTTTTTT.

In its sample, this clonotype was seen many times. The chain is built from TRBV9 and TRBJ1-2; D is possibly TRBD1 (5 bases). The germline gives CDR1 SGDLS, CDR2 YYNGEE. The CDR3 has 14 residues. With 2 bases removed from V and 3 bases from J, the gap between germline ends came to 11 bases. The CDR3 sequence is CASSVSGTDYGYTF. CDR3 coding DNA: TGTGCCAGCAGCGTTTCCGGGACGGACTATGGCTACACCTTC.

This clonotype was seen a handful of times. This chain joins TRBV28 and TRBJ1-6, with 8 bases matching TRBD1. The ends lost 2 bases at V and 0 bases at J; junction bases unmatched: 3. Germline V gene data show CDR1 as MDHEN and CDR2 as SYDVKM. The CDR3 is 17 residues long. This CDR3 is CASSLRQGSSYNSPLHF. CDR3 in DNA: TGTGCCAGCAGTTTAAGACAGGGGAGCTCCTATAATTCACCCCTCCACTTT. Complete variable domain (other parts from reference TRBV28 and TRBJ1-6): DVKVTQSSRYLVKRTGEKVFLECVQDMDHENMFWYRQDPGLGLRLIYFSYDVKMKEKGDIPEGYSVSREKKERFSLILESASTNQTSMYLCASSLRQGSSYNSPLHFGNGTRLTVT.

The table lists this clonotype with many counts. This sequence joins TRBV19 and TRBJ1-5; no clear D gene. CDR1 and CDR2 (germline): LNHDA, SQIVND (reference sequence). With 3 bases removed from V and 3 bases from J, the gap between germline ends came to 9 bases. This CDR3 region has 14 residues. The CDR3 bases are TGTGCCAGTAGTATGAGGGAGTACAATCAGCCCCAGCATTTT. Its translation: CASSMREYNQPQHF.

This clonotype was detected ten times or more. The CDR3 DNA reads as TGTGCCAGCAGCCAAGACAGCCGCTATAATGAAAAACTGTTTTTT. Translation: CASSQDSRYNEKLFF. The rearrangement joins TRBV4-2 to TRBJ1-4; D is uncertain. The CDR3 runs 15 residues. V shed 0 bases and J shed 4 bases, with 9 bases lying between them. The V gene's germline CDR1 is LGHNA and CDR2 YNFKEQ.

The rearrangement links TRBV10-3 to TRBJ2-5; 9 nucleotides line up with TRBD2. Per the germline V gene, CDR1 is ENHRY and CDR2 is SYGVKD. V dropped 10 bases and J dropped 5; count of bases not matched to a gene: 11. This CDR3 has 14 amino acids. CDR3 region: CASWGVAGAETQYF. The CDR3 region has the DNA TGTGCCAGCTGGGGGGTAGCGGGAGCGGAGACCCAGTACTTC.

There are many counts of this clonotype. V and J are TRBV4-2 and TRBJ2-7; D remains ambiguous. The V gene's germline CDR1 is LGHNA and CDR2 YNFKEQ. CDR3 length: 18 amino acids. V gave up 2 bases and J gave up 2 bases, with 22 bases separating them. The CDR3 sequence: CASSQSHLYLSPPYEQYF. CDR3 nucleotides: TGTGCCAGCAGCCAAAGCCATCTTTACCTTAGCCCCCCCTACGAGCAGTACTTC.

Comments on this clonotype: Germline is not matched at one junction end, which may reflect a read error. The chain is built from TRBV19 and TRBJ2-3, with D possibly matching TRBD2 (5 bases). CDR1 LNHDA and CDR2 SQIVND come from the germline V gene (reference sequence). The CDR3 runs to 17 residues. CDR3 in DNA: TGTGCCAGAAGTATTCGATTCTCGGGGTACCGCACAGATACGCAGTATTTT. Translation gives CARSIRFSGYRTDTQYF. The whole variable domain, remainder taken from reference TRBV19 and TRBJ2-3, is DGGITQSPKYLFRKEGQNVTLSCEQNLNHDAMYWYRQDPGQGLRLIYYSQIVNDFQKGDIAEGYSVSREKKESFPLTVTSAQKNPTAFYLCARSIRFSGYRTDTQYFGPGTRLTVL.

This clonotype was counted a single time. A much larger clone is a single base away; this may be a read error. V gene TRBV6-1 combines with J gene TRBJ1-1; 7 bases are a match to TRBD1. The germline V gene encodes CDR1 MNHNS and CDR2 SASEGT. The CDR3 has 14 amino acids. The CDR3 bases are TGTGCCAGCAGGGCGGGACAGAAGAACACTGATGCTTTCTTT. This codes for CASRAGQKNTDAFF.

This clonotype was picked up one time. The genes are TRBV5-1 and TRBJ1-2; weak D call: TRBD1 (5 bases). The V and J ends lost 0 bases and 6 bases respectively, with 12 bases between them. The CDR3 consists of 14 residues. The germline CDR1 and CDR2 sequences are SGHRS and YFSETQ. The DNA of the CDR3 is TGCGCCAGCAGCTTGGGTGGGGGAGTTAATGGCTACACCTTC. Amino acids: CASSLGGGVNGYTF.

This clonotype was picked up many times. This chain joins TRBV7-8 and TRBJ2-7; 10 nucleotides align to TRBD2. The CDR3 runs to 17 residues. Germline CDR1 SGHVS, CDR2 FQNEAQ. V was pared by 4 bases and J by 3 bases, with 12 bases of the junction left unmatched. In nucleotides, the CDR3 is TGTGCCAGCAGCTCCCCACGTCAGCGGGAGGGTGGCTACGAGCAGTACTTC. Its translation: CASSSPRQREGGYEQYF. Variable domain in full (rest from reference TRBV7-8 and TRBJ2-7): GAGVSQSPRYKVAKRGQDVALRCDPISGHVSLFWYQQALGQGPEFLTYFQNEAQLDKSGLPSDRFFAERPEGSVSTLKIQRTQQEDSAVYLCASSSPRQREGGYEQYFGPGTRLTVT.

This clonotype was counted ten times or more. This chain's CDR3 is CASSLQGSFPYGYTF. The CDR3 nucleotides read TGTGCCAGCAGCTTACAGGGTTCCTTCCCTTATGGCTACACCTTC. This chain joins TRBV5-4 and TRBJ1-2; D is possibly TRBD1 (6 bases). Trimming stripped 2 bases from V and 5 bases from J, with 16 bases between. The CDR3 extends over 15 amino acids. Germline lookup yields CDR1 SGHNT and CDR2 YYREEE (reference sequence).

This clonotype was seen ten or more times. An end of the junction differs from the germline gene, which may be a read error. The chain recombines TRBV7-8 with TRBJ1-1; D is uncertain. In germline, CDR1 is SGHVS, CDR2 FQNEAQ. The length of the CDR3 is 16 residues. The DNA for the CDR3 is TGTGCCAGCAGCTTAATGGCGGATTGGGGAAACACTGAAGCTTCCTTT. Protein sequence: CASSLMADWGNTEASF.

This clonotype was detected ten times or more. The CDR3 DNA reads as TGCAGTGCGCGTCCGGGACTCCTGGACGAGTGGAACACTGAAGCTTTCTTT. As protein: CSARPGLLDEWNTEAFF. The V call is TRBV20-1, the J call TRBJ1-1, with a tentative D call TRBD1 (5 bases). CDR1 is DFQATT and CDR2 is SNEGSKA in the germline V gene (reference sequence). The CDR3 is 17 residues long. Trimming removed 6 bases from V and 1 base from J, with 24 bases in between.

This clonotype occurred many times. The genes are TRBV7-9 and TRBJ1-6; D is ambiguous. The V gene lost 5 bases and the J gene lost 11 bases, with 16 bases spanning the gap. CDR3 length equals 14 residues. Germline CDR1 and CDR2: SEHNR and FQNEAQ (reference sequence). The CDR3 loop is CASSTTVLMAPLHF. The CDR3 region has the DNA TGTGCCAGCAGCACCACAGTCCTGATGGCACCCCTCCACTTT.

As regards this clonotype: At one of its ends the junction is not consistent with the germline gene, which may arise from a read error. The chain couples TRBV13 to TRBJ1-2, with a tentative D call TRBD1 (6 bases). Germline CDR1 reads PRHDT; CDR2 reads FYEKMQ (reference sequence). The CDR3 is 14 amino acids. The CDR3 nucleotides are TGTGCCAGCAGCTTGGGGACACAAAACTACGGCTACACCTTC. This translates into CASSLGTQNYGYTF.